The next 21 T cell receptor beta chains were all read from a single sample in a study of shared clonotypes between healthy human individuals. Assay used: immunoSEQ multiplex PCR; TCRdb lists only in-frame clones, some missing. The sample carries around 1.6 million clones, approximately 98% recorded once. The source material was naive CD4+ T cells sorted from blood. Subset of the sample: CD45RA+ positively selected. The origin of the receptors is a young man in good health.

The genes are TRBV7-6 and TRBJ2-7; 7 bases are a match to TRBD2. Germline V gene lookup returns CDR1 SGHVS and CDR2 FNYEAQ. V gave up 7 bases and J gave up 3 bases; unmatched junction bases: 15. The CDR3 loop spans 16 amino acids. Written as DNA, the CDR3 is TGTGCCAGCACCCTCAATAGGGCGGGAGCAGGCTACGAGCAGTACTTC. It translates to CASTLNRAGAGYEQYF.

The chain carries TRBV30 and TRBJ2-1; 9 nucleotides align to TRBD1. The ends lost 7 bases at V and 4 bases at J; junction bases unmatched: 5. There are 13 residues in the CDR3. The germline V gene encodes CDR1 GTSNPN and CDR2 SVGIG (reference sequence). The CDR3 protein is CALRGQGYNEQFF. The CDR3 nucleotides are TGTGCCTTAAGGGGACAGGGTTACAATGAGCAGTTCTTC.

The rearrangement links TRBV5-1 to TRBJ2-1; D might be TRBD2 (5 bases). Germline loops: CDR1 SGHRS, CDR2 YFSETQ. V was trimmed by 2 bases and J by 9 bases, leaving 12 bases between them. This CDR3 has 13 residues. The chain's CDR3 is CASSLPELGEQFF. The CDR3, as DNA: TGCGCCAGCAGCTTACCAGAACTAGGTGAGCAGTTCTTC.

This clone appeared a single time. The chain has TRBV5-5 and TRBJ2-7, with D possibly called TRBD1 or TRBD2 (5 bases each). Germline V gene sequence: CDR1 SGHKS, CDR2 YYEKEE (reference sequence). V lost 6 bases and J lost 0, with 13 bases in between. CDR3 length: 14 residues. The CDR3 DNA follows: TGTGCCAGCACTAGGGACGGCATCTCCTACGAGCAGTACTTC. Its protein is CASTRDGISYEQYF.

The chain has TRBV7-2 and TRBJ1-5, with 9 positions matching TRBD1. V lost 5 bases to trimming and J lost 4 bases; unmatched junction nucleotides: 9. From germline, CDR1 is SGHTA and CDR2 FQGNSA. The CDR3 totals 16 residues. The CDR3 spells CASSSRQGVLNQPQHF. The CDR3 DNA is TGTGCCAGCAGCAGTAGACAGGGGGTGTTGAATCAGCCCCAGCATTTT.

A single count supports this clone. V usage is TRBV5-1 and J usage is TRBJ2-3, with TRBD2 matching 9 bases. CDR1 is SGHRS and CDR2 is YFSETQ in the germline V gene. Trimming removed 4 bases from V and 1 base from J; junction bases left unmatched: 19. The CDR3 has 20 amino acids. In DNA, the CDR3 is TGCGCCAGCAGCCCTAGGGACAGAGGAAATAGCGGGAGCCGCACAGATACGCAGTATTTT. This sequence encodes CASSPRDRGNSGSRTDTQYF.

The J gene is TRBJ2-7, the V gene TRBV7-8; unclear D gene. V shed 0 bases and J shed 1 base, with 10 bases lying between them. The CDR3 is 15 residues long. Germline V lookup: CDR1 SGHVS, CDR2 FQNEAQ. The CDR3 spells CASSLALVTSYEQYF. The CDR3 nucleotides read TGTGCCAGCAGCTTAGCGTTGGTTACTTCCTACGAGCAGTACTTC.

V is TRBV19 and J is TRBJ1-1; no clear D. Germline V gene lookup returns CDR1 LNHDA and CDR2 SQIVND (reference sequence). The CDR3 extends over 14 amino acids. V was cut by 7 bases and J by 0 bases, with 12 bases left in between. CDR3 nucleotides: TGTGCCAGTAACCCTTTGGGCATGAACACTGAAGCTTTCTTT. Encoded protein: CASNPLGMNTEAFF.

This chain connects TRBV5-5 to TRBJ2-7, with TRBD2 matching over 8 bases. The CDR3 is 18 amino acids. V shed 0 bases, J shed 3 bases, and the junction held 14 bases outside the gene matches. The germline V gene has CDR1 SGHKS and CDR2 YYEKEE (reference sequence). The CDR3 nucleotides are TGTGCCAGCAGCTTGGGACTAGCGAGCCTCCCCAACCTCTACGAGCAGTACTTC. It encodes CASSLGLASLPNLYEQYF.

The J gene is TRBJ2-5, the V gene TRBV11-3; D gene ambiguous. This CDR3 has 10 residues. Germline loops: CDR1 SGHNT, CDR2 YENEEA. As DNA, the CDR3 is TGTCTTATGCCGGTGGAGACCCAGTACTTC. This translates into CLMPVETQYF.

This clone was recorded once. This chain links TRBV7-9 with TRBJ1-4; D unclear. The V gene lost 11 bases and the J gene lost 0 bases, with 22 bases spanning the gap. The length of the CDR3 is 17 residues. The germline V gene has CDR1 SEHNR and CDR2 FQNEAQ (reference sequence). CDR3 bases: TGTGCCTACTCACTCCCCACGGTCACTGCAACTAATGAAAAACTGTTTTTT. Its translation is CAYSLPTVTATNEKLFF.

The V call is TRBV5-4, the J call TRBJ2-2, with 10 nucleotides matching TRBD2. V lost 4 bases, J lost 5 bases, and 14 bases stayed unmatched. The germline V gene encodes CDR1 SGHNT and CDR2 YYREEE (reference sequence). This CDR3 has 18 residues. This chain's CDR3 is CASSAGWEREGLTGELFF. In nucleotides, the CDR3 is TGTGCCAGCAGCGCGGGCTGGGAGCGGGAGGGCCTAACCGGGGAGCTGTTTTTT.

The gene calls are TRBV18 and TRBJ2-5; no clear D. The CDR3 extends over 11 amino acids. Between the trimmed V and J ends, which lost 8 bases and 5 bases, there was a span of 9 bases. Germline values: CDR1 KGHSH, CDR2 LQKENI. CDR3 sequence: CASRSSETQYF. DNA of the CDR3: TGTGCCAGCCGCTCAAGCGAGACCCAGTACTTC.

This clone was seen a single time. The CDR3 here is CASSSGELGYEQYF. CDR3 DNA sequence: TGTGCCAGCAGTTCCGGCGAATTGGGCTACGAGCAGTACTTC. The rearrangement joins TRBV27 to TRBJ2-7; D is unresolved. V shed 4 bases and J shed 3 bases, with 13 bases lying between them. The CDR3 runs to 14 residues. Germline V gene data show CDR1 as MNHEY and CDR2 as SMNVEV (reference sequence).

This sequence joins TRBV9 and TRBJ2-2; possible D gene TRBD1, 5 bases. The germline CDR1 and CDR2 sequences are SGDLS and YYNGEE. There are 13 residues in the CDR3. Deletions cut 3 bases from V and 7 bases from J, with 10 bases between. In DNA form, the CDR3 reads TGTGCCAGCAGCGCCATAGGGGACGGGGAGCTGTTTTTT. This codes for CASSAIGDGELFF.

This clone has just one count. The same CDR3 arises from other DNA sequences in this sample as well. In DNA, the CDR3 is TGCAGCGTAGGACAGACCTACGAGCAGTACTTC. It encodes CSVGQTYEQYF. V usage is TRBV29-1 and J usage is TRBJ2-7; D may be TRBD1 (6 bases). Trimming took off 6 bases at V and 2 bases at J, with 8 bases between the two ends. The CDR3 consists of 11 residues. Germline lookup yields CDR1 SQVTM and CDR2 ANQGSEA.

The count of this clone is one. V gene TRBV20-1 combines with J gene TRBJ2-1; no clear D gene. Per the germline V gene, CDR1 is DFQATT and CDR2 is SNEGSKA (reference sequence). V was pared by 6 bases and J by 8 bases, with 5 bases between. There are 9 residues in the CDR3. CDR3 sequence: CSAGDEQFF. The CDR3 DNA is TGCAGTGCAGGAGATGAGCAGTTCTTC.

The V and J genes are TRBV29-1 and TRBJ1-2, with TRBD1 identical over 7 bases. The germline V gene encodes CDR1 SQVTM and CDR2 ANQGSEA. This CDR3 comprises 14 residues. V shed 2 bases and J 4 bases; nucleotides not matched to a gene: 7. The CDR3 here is CSVERGGAGYGYTF. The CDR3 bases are TGCAGCGTTGAAAGAGGGGGCGCTGGCTATGGCTACACCTTC.

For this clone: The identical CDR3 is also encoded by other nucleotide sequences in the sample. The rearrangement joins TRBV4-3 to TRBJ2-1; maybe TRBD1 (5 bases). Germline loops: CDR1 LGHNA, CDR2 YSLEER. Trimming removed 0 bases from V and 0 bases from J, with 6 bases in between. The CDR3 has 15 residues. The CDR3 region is CASSQEGDSYNEQFF. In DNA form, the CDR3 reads TGCGCCAGCAGCCAAGAAGGGGACTCCTACAATGAGCAGTTCTTC.

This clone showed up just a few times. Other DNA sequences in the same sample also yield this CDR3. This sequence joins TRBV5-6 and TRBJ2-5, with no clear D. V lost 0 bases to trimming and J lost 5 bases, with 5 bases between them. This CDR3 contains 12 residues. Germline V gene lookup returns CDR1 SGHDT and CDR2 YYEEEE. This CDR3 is CASSLVGETQYF. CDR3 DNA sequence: TGTGCCAGCAGCTTGGTGGGTGAGACCCAGTACTTC.

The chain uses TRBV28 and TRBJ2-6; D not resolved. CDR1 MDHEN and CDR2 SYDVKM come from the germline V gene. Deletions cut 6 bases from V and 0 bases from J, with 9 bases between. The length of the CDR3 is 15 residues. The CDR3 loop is CASSFYLSGANVLTF. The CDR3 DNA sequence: TGTGCCAGCAGCTTCTACCTCTCTGGGGCCAACGTCCTGACTTTC.